Shown below are 30 T cell receptor beta chains from a single sample sequenced in a study of Ad26.COV2.S vaccination and SARS-CoV-2 variants. Clones were read by immunoSEQ multiplex PCR, and TCRdb kept only the in-frame ones, dropping some. Altogether under 550,000 clones are present, roughly 90% being singletons, with the ten largest covering more than 9%. As for treatment: some 20 received Ad26.COV2.S at low or high dose, single or two shots; a few received placebo; per-sample allocation not given. Collection of the samples took place on day 63 after the first injection of vaccine or placebo. Sequencing was performed on peripheral blood, taken in a trial of Ad26.COV2.S vaccine versus placebo. The receptors were gathered from a person aged 18-65 years who received the Ad26.COV2.S COVID-19 vaccine or a placebo.

J is TRBJ1-5 and V is TRBV6-5; D gene ambiguous. Deletions cut 6 bases from V and 5 bases from J, with 11 bases between. The CDR3 consists of 13 residues. From germline, CDR1 is MNHEY and CDR2 SVGAGI. DNA of the CDR3: TGTGCCAGCAGGCCCACCCTCTATCAGCCCCAGCATTTT. Translation gives CASRPTLYQPQHF.

The chain joins TRBV9 to TRBJ2-7, with TRBD2 identical over 9 bases. Germline trimming cut 0 bases from V and 4 bases from J; bases unmatched to any gene: 2. The CDR3 consists of 14 residues. Germline V CDR1 and CDR2: SGDLS, YYNGEE. CDR3 sequence (DNA): TGTGCCAGCAGCGTAGTGGCGGGAGGGTACGAGCAGTACTTC. Translating gives CASSVVAGGYEQYF.

This clone was detected only a few times. This chain uses TRBV27 with TRBJ1-2; D may be TRBD1 (6 bases). Germline V gene lookup returns CDR1 MNHEY and CDR2 SMNVEV (reference sequence). V gave up 6 bases and J gave up 6 bases, with 17 bases separating them. CDR3 length equals 14 residues. CDR3 nucleotides: TGTGCCAGCAGAGGATGGACAGCTCGGAATGGCTACACCTTC. Protein product: CASRGWTARNGYTF.

This clone was seen just once. The chain employs TRBV19 and TRBJ1-5, with 7 nucleotides matching TRBD1. The CDR3 runs to 16 residues. Germline values: CDR1 LNHDA, CDR2 SQIVND (reference sequence). V gave up 4 bases and J gave up 3 bases; unmatched junction bases: 9. CDR3 nucleotides: TGTGCCAGTAGTACACTCGACAGGGATATCAATCAGCCCCAGCATTTT. Residues: CASSTLDRDINQPQHF.

The genes are TRBV4-3 and TRBJ1-4, with TRBD1 as a possible D gene (6 bases). Germline V gene sequence: CDR1 LGHNA, CDR2 YSLEER. Trimming removed 3 bases from V and 7 bases from J, with 15 bases in between. The CDR3 contains 15 residues. The CDR3 DNA sequence: TGCGCCAGCAGCCACGGGGAGGGGGTAGCTGAAAAACTGTTTTTT. Translated, it gives CASSHGEGVAEKLFF.

This clone appeared a few times. The chain joins TRBV6-5 to TRBJ1-5; D is unclear. The germline gives CDR1 MNHEY, CDR2 SVGAGI. The CDR3 contains 13 residues. The V end was cut by 6 bases, the J end by 5 bases, with 11 bases between. CDR3 in DNA: TGTGCCAGCAGCGACTCGTTCGATCAGCCCCAGCATTTT. Amino acids: CASSDSFDQPQHF.

The chain is built from TRBV20-1 and TRBJ1-6, with no clear D. In germline, CDR1 is DFQATT, CDR2 SNEGSKA (reference sequence). V was clipped by 6 bases and J by 14 bases, with 14 bases between them. This CDR3 comprises 11 residues. CDR3 bases: TGCAGTGCCCTTGACCCCTTAGCCCTCCACTTT. Translated, it gives CSALDPLALHF.

The chain combines TRBV6-5 with TRBJ2-2; TRBD2 aligns across 8 bases. This CDR3 has 13 amino acids. Trimming cost V 6 bases and J 8 bases; bases outside gene matches: 5. Per the germline V gene, CDR1 is MNHEY and CDR2 is SVGAGI. The CDR3 sequence: CASRQTSEGELFF. CDR3 DNA sequence: TGTGCCAGCAGACAGACTAGCGAGGGGGAGCTGTTTTTT.

The chain has TRBV4-1 and TRBJ2-7, with D unresolved. The germline V gene encodes CDR1 MGHRA and CDR2 YSYEKL. The CDR3 spans 16 residues. V lost 1 base and J 0 bases, leaving 13 bases between the germline ends. The CDR3 loop is CASSQGMIRSSYEQYF. In DNA form, the CDR3 reads TGCGCCAGCAGCCAAGGGATGATTCGAAGCTCCTACGAGCAGTACTTC.

This CDR3 reads CASSFGGDYTDTQYF. Written as DNA, the CDR3 is TGTGCCAGCAGTTTTGGCGGGGATTACACAGATACGCAGTATTTT. The chain combines TRBV28 with TRBJ2-3; a possible D gene is TRBD2 (6 bases). The V gene lost 3 bases and the J gene lost 2 bases, with 12 bases spanning the gap. CDR3 length: 15 amino acids. Germline-derived CDR1 and CDR2 are MDHEN and SYDVKM.

The V gene is TRBV4-1, the J gene TRBJ2-1; D unclear. V lost 0 bases and J lost 0, with 6 bases in between. CDR1 is MGHRA and CDR2 is YSYEKL in the germline V gene. The CDR3 is 15 residues long. The CDR3 sequence is CASSQDIDSYNEQFF. In nucleotides, the CDR3 is TGCGCCAGCAGCCAAGATATAGACTCCTACAATGAGCAGTTCTTC.

This clone was found a few times. The J gene is TRBJ2-7, the V gene TRBV5-4; 8 positions match TRBD1. CDR1 and CDR2 from the germline V gene are SGHNT and YYREEE (reference sequence). CDR3 length equals 15 residues. Trimming took 0 bases from V and 6 from J; bases not matched to a gene: 8. CDR3 protein: CASSLDRTGSFEQYF. The DNA for the CDR3 is TGTGCCAGCAGCTTGGATAGGACAGGGTCTTTCGAGCAGTACTTC.

Remarks on this clone: Other DNA sequences in this specimen translate into the identical CDR3. The chain is built from TRBV4-1 and TRBJ1-5; no clear D gene. V lost 0 bases and J lost 4, with 4 bases in between. This CDR3 has 13 amino acids. Germline CDR1 reads MGHRA; CDR2 reads YSYEKL. The CDR3 spells CASSQDLNQPQHF. The CDR3 DNA is TGCGCCAGCAGCCAAGATTTAAATCAGCCCCAGCATTTT.

The V gene is TRBV7-2, the J gene TRBJ2-7, with D perhaps given as TRBD1 or TRBD2 (6 bases each). In germline, CDR1 is SGHTA, CDR2 FQGNSA. Trimming removed 4 bases at V and 0 bases at J, with 10 bases between. This CDR3 comprises 14 residues. Here the CDR3 reads CASSSEGGSYEQYF. The CDR3 DNA sequence: TGTGCCAGCAGCTCAGAGGGGGGCTCCTACGAGCAGTACTTC.

The chain carries TRBV7-6 and TRBJ2-5; D remains ambiguous. The V end was cut by 2 bases, the J end by 2 bases, with 15 bases between. This CDR3 is built from 16 residues. Germline CDR1 reads SGHVS; CDR2 reads FNYEAQ. As DNA, the CDR3 is TGTGCCAGCAGCTTATACCAACGAGCGCCGCAAGAGACCCAGTACTTC. Translating gives CASSLYQRAPQETQYF.

V is TRBV2 and J is TRBJ2-7; TRBD2 agrees at 15 bases. V was pared by 1 base and J by 3 bases, with 7 bases of the junction left unmatched. Per germline, CDR1 SNHLY and CDR2 FYNNEI. This CDR3 is 18 amino acids long. In nucleotides, the CDR3 is TGTGCCAGCAGTGAAGTGGGACTAGCGGGAGGACCGAACTACGAGCAGTACTTC. Protein: CASSEVGLAGGPNYEQYF.

The chain joins TRBV5-1 to TRBJ2-2; unclear D gene. The CDR3 covers 15 residues. Trimming stripped 4 bases from V and 5 bases from J, with 15 bases between. CDR1 and CDR2 from the germline V gene are SGHRS and YFSETQ. The CDR3 is CASSLRLGITGELFF. The CDR3 bases are TGCGCCAGCAGCCTCCGACTGGGGATTACCGGGGAGCTGTTTTTT.

The table lists this clone with a few counts. This chain links TRBV10-2 with TRBJ2-7; D is possibly TRBD2 (6 bases). From germline, CDR1 is WSHSY and CDR2 SAAADI. This CDR3 region has 15 residues. V lost 1 base and J lost 0, with 10 bases in between. CDR3 protein: CASSEWRENSYEQYF. The CDR3 DNA sequence: TGCGCCAGCAGTGAGTGGAGGGAAAACTCCTACGAGCAGTACTTC.

This clone was seen only once. This chain connects TRBV15 to TRBJ2-5; D ambiguous. Looked up from germline, CDR1 is LNHNV and CDR2 is YYDKDF (reference sequence). V lost 1 base, J lost 2 bases, and 8 bases lay in between. This CDR3 spans 14 amino acids. The CDR3 spells CATSRVNPQETQYF. The CDR3 DNA follows: TGTGCCACCAGCAGAGTTAACCCTCAAGAGACCCAGTACTTC.

This clone was seen only once. The chain has TRBV7-9 and TRBJ1-4, with D possibly matching TRBD1 (6 bases). There are 14 residues in the CDR3. V was cut by 7 bases and J by 5 bases, with 14 bases left in between. CDR1 and CDR2 from the germline V gene are SEHNR and FQNEAQ (reference sequence). The CDR3 loop is CASKTDSANEKLFF. CDR3 in DNA: TGTGCCAGCAAGACGGACAGTGCCAATGAAAAACTGTTTTTT.

This clone occurred a few times. The chain has TRBV7-9 and TRBJ1-3; 9 bases map to TRBD1. Germline trimming cut 5 bases from V and 2 bases from J; bases unmatched to any gene: 7. In germline, CDR1 is SEHNR, CDR2 FQNEAQ (reference sequence). The CDR3 totals 16 residues. The CDR3 reads CASSPPGQGTGNTIYF. Written as DNA, the CDR3 is TGTGCCAGCAGCCCTCCGGGACAGGGAACTGGAAACACCATATATTTT. Full variable domain (outside the CDR3, taken from reference TRBV7-9 and TRBJ1-3): DTGVSQNPRHKITKRGQNVTFRCDPISEHNRLYWYRQTLGQGPEFLTYFQNEAQLEKSRLLSDRFSAERPKGSFSTLEIQRTEQGDSAMYLCASSPPGQGTGNTIYFGEGSWLTVV.

The chain has TRBV7-9 and TRBJ2-5, with TRBD2 identical over 8 bases. CDR3 length: 15 amino acids. The germline CDR1 and CDR2 sequences are SEHNR and FQNEAQ (reference sequence). J lost 4 bases, V lost 1 base, and 5 bases had no gene match. For the CDR3, the DNA is TGTGCCAGCAGCTTAGTTTTAGCGGGAAGAGAGACCCAGTACTTC. Encoded protein: CASSLVLAGRETQYF.

The chain employs TRBV19 and TRBJ2-1, with TRBD2 matching over 9 bases. V lost 4 bases, J lost 9 bases, and 10 bases stayed unmatched. The CDR3 consists of 15 residues. In germline, CDR1 is LNHDA, CDR2 SQIVND (reference sequence). Written as DNA, the CDR3 is TGTGCCAGTAGTAGCTACTTAGCGGGAGAGGCTGAGCAGTTCTTC. Translated: CASSSYLAGEAEQFF.

The chain recombines TRBV29-1 with TRBJ2-7; TRBD1 is a possible D gene (6 bases). Trimming pared 7 bases from V and 0 bases from J, leaving 10 bases between. Germline V gene lookup returns CDR1 SQVTM and CDR2 ANQGSEA. The CDR3 totals 12 residues. For the CDR3, the DNA is TGCAGCGGATCGGACAGCTCCTACGAGCAGTACTTC. Translation: CSGSDSSYEQYF.

The rearrangement links TRBV30 to TRBJ2-7, with 11 nucleotides matching TRBD2. Trimming at V came to 1 base and at J to 3 bases, leaving 14 bases not matched to a gene. Germline V lookup: CDR1 GTSNPN, CDR2 SVGIG (reference sequence). The CDR3 extends over 18 amino acids. The CDR3 DNA follows: TGTGCCTGGAGTGCCAATCTAGCGGGAGGCAAACACTTCTACGAGCAGTACTTC. Residues: CAWSANLAGGKHFYEQYF.

This clone was observed once. This chain joins TRBV12-5 and TRBJ2-1; a possible D gene is TRBD2 (6 bases). Trimming took 6 bases from V and 0 from J, leaving 12 bases between them. Germline CDR1 reads LGHNT; CDR2 reads FRNRAP. The CDR3 totals 15 residues. The CDR3 DNA follows: TGTGCTAGTGGCCGGGCTAGCGACTCCTACAATGAGCAGTTCTTC. This sequence encodes CASGRASDSYNEQFF.

This clone has a single count. The V call is TRBV28, the J call TRBJ1-2; D unresolved. CDR3 length: 13 residues. Germline CDR1 is MDHEN and CDR2 is SYDVKM. Trimming cost V 3 bases and J 5 bases, with 10 bases left between them. Written as DNA, the CDR3 is TGTGCCAGCAGTTTCGACGTTGGGTATGGCTACACCTTC. Its protein is CASSFDVGYGYTF.

The rearrangement links TRBV27 to TRBJ1-1; no clear D. The V gene's germline CDR1 is MNHEY and CDR2 SMNVEV (reference sequence). CDR3 length equals 13 residues. V lost 5 bases to trimming and J lost 4 bases, with 11 bases between them. The CDR3 spells CASSLTEATEAFF. In nucleotides, the CDR3 is TGTGCCAGCAGTCTAACAGAGGCCACTGAAGCTTTCTTT.

The rearrangement links TRBV7-2 to TRBJ2-3; 16 nucleotides match TRBD2. Germline CDR1 reads SGHTA; CDR2 reads FQGNSA. Trimming at V came to 0 bases and at J to 5 bases, leaving 14 bases not matched to a gene. This CDR3 is built from 21 residues. Here the CDR3 DNA reads TGTGCCAGCAGCTTAGCGAGGGGGACTAGCGGGAGGGCCAAGTATAAAGATACGCAGTATTTT. Translating it yields CASSLARGTSGRAKYKDTQYF.

This sequence joins TRBV30 and TRBJ1-3; weak D call: TRBD1 (5 bases). The V end was cut by 0 bases, the J end by 0 bases, with 9 bases between. The CDR3 length is 15 residues. Germline-derived CDR1 and CDR2 are GTSNPN and SVGIG (reference sequence). The CDR3 DNA follows: TGTGCCTGGAGTGTACCAGGGACCTCTGGAAACACCATATATTTT. It codes for CAWSVPGTSGNTIYF.